The T cell receptor (beta chain) described here comes from a study of PD-1 blockade in classical Hodgkin lymphoma. CDR1 and CDR2 (germline): SGHRS, YFSETQ. V shed 4 bases and J shed 3 bases, with 10 bases lying between them. The CDR3 is 14 amino acids. Stated time point: cycle 4 day 1 (C4D1), after less than seven weeks of nivolumab. Brentuximab vedotin exposure varied, and every patient relapsed after autologous stem cell transplantation. Sequencing was performed with immunoSEQ multiplex PCR; in TCRdb, only in-frame clones are kept and a portion is missing. The table records 20,000 to 25,000 clones, 70% to 80% of them present only once. This clone was seen a handful of times.

The material was peripheral blood mononuclear cells (PBMCs), obtained before the fourth cycle of nivolumab. The clonotype was recovered from a human donor with classical Hodgkin lymphoma. The V gene is TRBV5-1, the J gene TRBJ1-4; D might be TRBD1 (6 bases). CDR3 nucleotides: TGCGCCAGCAGCCCGGGACAATCTAATGAAAAACTGTTTTTT. Translation gives CASSPGQSNEKLFF.